The 18 T cell receptor beta chains in this list originate from one sample, sequenced in a study of T cells in Graves' hyperthyroidism and ophthalmopathy. TCR beta CDR3 sequences were amplified from RNA transcripts. First-round RT-PCR with HTBI primers amplified the TCR CDR3 region. TCRdb re-analysed the multiplex PCR reads in MiXCR, keeping a single row per CDR3 protein. The sample carries around 500,000 distinct CDR3 sequences, roughly a sixth recorded once. Specimen: blood. All receptors come from a woman aged 25-40 years with Graves' ophthalmopathy.

J is TRBJ2-3 and V is TRBV6-4, with D unresolved. Germline V gene data show CDR1 as MRHNA and CDR2 as SNTAGT. This CDR3 contains 15 residues. Trimming took off 6 bases at V and 2 bases at J, with 15 bases between the two ends. CDR3 nucleotides: TGTGCCAGCAGCCCCGGGCCTTTTGCCACAGATACGCAGTATTTT. It codes for CASSPGPFATDTQYF.

This clonotype showed up just a few times. This CDR3 is CSARGRYPTDTQYF. For the CDR3, the DNA is TGCAGTGCTAGAGGGAGGTACCCCACAGATACGCAGTATTTT. This rearrangement joins TRBV20-1 to TRBJ2-3; a possible D gene is TRBD2 (5 bases). Germline V CDR1 and CDR2: DFQATT, SNEGSKA (reference sequence). The CDR3 loop spans 14 amino acids. V lost 1 base, J lost 2 bases, and 10 bases lay in between.

This clonotype was seen many times. V and J are TRBV28 and TRBJ2-5, with 11 bases that match TRBD2. This CDR3 is 15 amino acids long. Per germline, CDR1 MDHEN and CDR2 SYDVKM. V was pared by 1 base and J by 5 bases, with 3 bases of the junction left unmatched. For the CDR3, the DNA is TGTGCCAGCAGTTTATTGTTAGCGGGAGGGGAGACCCAGTACTTC. Translated: CASSLLLAGGETQYF. The variable domain in full, completed from reference TRBV28 and TRBJ2-5, reads DVKVTQSSRYLVKRTGEKVFLECVQDMDHENMFWYRQDPGLGLRLIYFSYDVKMKEKGDIPEGYSVSREKKERFSLILESASTNQTSMYLCASSLLLAGGETQYFGPGTRLLVL.

The chain couples TRBV3-1 to TRBJ2-7, with D unresolved. Per the germline V gene, CDR1 is LGHDT and CDR2 is YNNKEL (reference sequence). Deletions cut 0 bases from V and 9 bases from J, with 9 bases between. This CDR3 is built from 12 residues. The CDR3 bases are TGTGCCAGCAGCCAAGATGCGTGGCGGCAGTACTTC. It encodes CASSQDAWRQYF.

This clonotype was counted a few times. This chain uses TRBV20-1 with TRBJ2-7; the match to TRBD1 covers 11 bases. CDR1 and CDR2 (germline): DFQATT, SNEGSKA (reference sequence). J lost 6 bases, V lost 6 bases, and 7 bases had no gene match. The CDR3 spans 13 residues. The CDR3 loop reads CSAAGTGGIEQYF. As DNA, the CDR3 is TGCAGTGCCGCCGGGACAGGGGGAATCGAGCAGTACTTC.

This clonotype was picked up many times. The rearrangement joins TRBV28 to TRBJ2-1; 14 bases map to TRBD2. The CDR3 extends over 19 amino acids. V dropped 5 bases and J dropped 2; count of bases not matched to a gene: 11. Looked up from germline, CDR1 is MDHEN and CDR2 is SYDVKM. The CDR3 loop is CASSGERTSGGSAYNEQFF. The CDR3 coding sequence is TGTGCCAGCAGTGGAGAGCGGACTAGCGGGGGGAGCGCCTACAATGAGCAGTTCTTC. The full variable domain, completed using reference TRBV28 and TRBJ2-1, is DVKVTQSSRYLVKRTGEKVFLECVQDMDHENMFWYRQDPGLGLRLIYFSYDVKMKEKGDIPEGYSVSREKKERFSLILESASTNQTSMYLCASSGERTSGGSAYNEQFFGPGTRLTVL.

This clonotype was observed many times. The chain uses TRBV29-1 and TRBJ1-1; D is perhaps TRBD1 (5 bases). The V gene lost 8 bases and the J gene lost 3 bases, with 13 bases spanning the gap. The CDR3 runs to 12 residues. CDR1 and CDR2 from the germline V gene are SQVTM and ANQGSEA. Here the CDR3 reads CSYRPGYTEAFF. CDR3 DNA: TGCAGCTACCGGCCAGGGTACACTGAAGCTTTCTTT.

This clonotype has a count of ten or more. The CDR3 DNA is TGTGCCAGCAGCTCTCAGGGTGACCATGAGCAGTTCTTC. This translates into CASSSQGDHEQFF. The chain uses TRBV7-3 and TRBJ2-1; tentatively, D is TRBD1 (5 bases). CDR3 size: 13 residues. Germline CDR1 is SGHTA and CDR2 is FQGTGA. Trimming left V 4 bases short and J 8 bases short, with 12 bases between.

The chain couples TRBV24-1 to TRBJ2-1, with 9 bases that match TRBD1. The length of the CDR3 is 14 residues. Germline V gene lookup returns CDR1 KGHDR and CDR2 SFDVKD. The trim removed 5 bases at V and 3 bases at J, leaving 1 base unmatched. DNA of the CDR3: TGTGCCACCAGTGGACAGGGGGACTACAATGAGCAGTTCTTC. This sequence encodes CATSGQGDYNEQFF.

This clonotype was counted ten times or more. The chain uses TRBV24-1 and TRBJ2-2, with D unresolved. CDR1 is KGHDR and CDR2 is SFDVKD in the germline V gene. V dropped 0 bases and J dropped 6 bases, with 16 bases sitting between them. This CDR3 has 17 residues. CDR3 bases: TGTGCCACCAGTGATTTGAAGGCAGCTACGCACGCCGGGGAGCTGTTTTTT. This translates into CATSDLKAATHAGELFF.

This clonotype was recorded at least ten times. V usage is TRBV7-8 and J usage is TRBJ2-1, with 8 bases fitting TRBD2. V gave up 5 bases and J gave up 8 bases; unmatched junction bases: 11. Germline assignment: CDR1 SGHVS and CDR2 FQNEAQ. The length of the CDR3 is 15 residues. The CDR3 region has the DNA TGTGCCAGCAGCCTCCGACTAGCGCGAAGCCATGAGCAGTTCTTC. The encoded protein is CASSLRLARSHEQFF.

Turning to this clonotype: A much larger clone lies one base from this, so it may be a read error. J is TRBJ2-7 and V is TRBV6-2 or TRBV6-3; tentatively, D is TRBD1 (6 bases). Trimming stripped 0 bases from V and 6 bases from J, with 15 bases between. CDR3 size: 15 residues. Germline lookup yields CDR1 MNHEY and CDR2 SVGEGT. The CDR3 DNA sequence: TGTGCCAGCAGTTACTCCCCGGGACAAGGCTCCGAGCAGTACTTC. It codes for CASSYSPGQGSEQYF.

The chain carries TRBV7-2 and TRBJ2-3, with 15 bases identical to TRBD2. V trimming: 6 bases; J trimming: 5 bases; junction bases outside the gene matches: 12. This CDR3 has 18 residues. Germline CDR1 and CDR2: SGHTA and FQGNSA. The CDR3 reads CASSWTSGRAAGGDTQYF. For the CDR3, the DNA is TGTGCCAGCAGTTGGACTAGCGGGAGGGCCGCCGGAGGAGATACGCAGTATTTT.

The chain is built from TRBV29-1 and TRBJ2-7; D perhaps matches TRBD2 (6 bases). This CDR3 contains 14 residues. The germline V gene encodes CDR1 SQVTM and CDR2 ANQGSEA. The V end was cut by 4 bases, the J end by 5 bases, with 18 bases between. CDR3 nucleotides: TGCAGCGTTGTCGGGGTCGGGAGTCACCACGAGCAGTACTTC. Its protein is CSVVGVGSHHEQYF.

This clonotype was counted many times. This chain connects TRBV18 to TRBJ2-1; 11 nucleotides match TRBD2. The CDR3 length is 16 residues. V lost 0 bases to trimming and J lost 7 bases; unmatched junction nucleotides: 5. Germline V lookup: CDR1 KGHSH, CDR2 LQKENI. The DNA of the CDR3 is TGTGCCAGCTCACCACCGACTAGCGGGATTAAGAATGAGCAGTTCTTC. Amino acids: CASSPPTSGIKNEQFF. Full variable domain (missing parts from reference TRBV18 and TRBJ2-1): NAGVMQNPRHLVRRRGQEARLRCSPMKGHSHVYWYRQLPEEGLKFMVYLQKENIIDESGMPKERFSAEFPKEGPSILRIQQVVRGDSAAYFCASSPPTSGIKNEQFFGPGTRLTVL.

This clonotype was picked up a small number of times. The chain is built from TRBV14 and TRBJ2-5, with a possible D match to TRBD1 (6 bases). The CDR3 runs to 15 residues. V was trimmed by 3 bases and J by 4 bases, leaving 15 bases between them. Germline V gene sequence: CDR1 SGHDN, CDR2 FVKESK. CDR3 DNA sequence: TGTGCCAGCAGCCAGAGGGCAGGGGCGAGAGAGACCCAGTACTTC. Its protein product is CASSQRAGARETQYF. The whole variable domain, remainder taken from reference TRBV14 and TRBJ2-5, is EAGVTQFPSHSVIEKGQTVTLRCDPISGHDNLYWYRRVMGKEIKFLLHFVKESKQDESGMPNNRFLAERTGGTYSTLKVQPAELEDSGVYFCASSQRAGARETQYFGPGTRLLVL.

This clonotype has a count of ten or more. CDR3 DNA sequence: TGTGCCAGCAGCTTAAAGGTCCGAGGCACAGATACGCAGTATTTT. It codes for CASSLKVRGTDTQYF. V and J are TRBV7-3 and TRBJ2-3; no clear D gene. The CDR3 loop spans 15 amino acids. Germline lookup yields CDR1 SGHTA and CDR2 FQGTGA. V was pared by 1 base and J by 1 base, with 9 bases between. Full variable domain (rest looked up from reference TRBV7-3 and TRBJ2-3): GAGVSQTPSNKVTEKGKYVELRCDPISGHTALYWYRQSLGQGPEFLIYFQGTGAADDSGLPNDRFFAVRPEGSVSTLKIQRTERGDSAVYLCASSLKVRGTDTQYFGPGTRLTVL.

The J gene is TRBJ1-5, the V gene TRBV11-2, with 10 positions matching TRBD1. The J segment lost 2 bases and the V segment lost 0 bases, leaving 1 base of the junction unmatched. In germline, CDR1 is SGHAT, CDR2 FQNNGV. The CDR3 has 16 amino acids. Here the CDR3 DNA reads TGTGCCAGCAGCTTAGACGGGACAGGGGGCAATCAGCCCCAGCATTTT. It yields the protein CASSLDGTGGNQPQHF.